The rows below give T cell receptor beta chains drawn from one sample of a study of CD8 T cells in Susac syndrome. MiXCR, applied by TCRdb to the immunoSEQ multiplex PCR reads, yields one record per CDR3 protein. The sample records about 120,000 distinct CDR3 sequences, under 95% being singletons. Sequencing used CD8+ T cells from PBMCs. These receptors were taken from a human donor in good health. Each CDR3 is given with its conserved first and last residue. The D gene is left open where the match is weak. Clone size is shown for a subset of rows, as once, few, many or a class of expanded clone.

TGTGCCAGCAGATCCACGGCGGGAGCAAGGGATACGCAGTATTTT,CASRSTAGARDTQYF,TRBJ2-3,NA,TRBD2,TRBV7-2
TGTGCCAGCAGCCAAGACGGCACTCTCCAAGAGACCCAGTACTTC,CASSQDGTLQETQYF,TRBJ2-5,NA,NA,TRBV14
TGTGCCAGCAGCCTAACAGGGGCCCGTGATCCGCTCCACTTT,CASSLTGARDPLHF,TRBJ1-6,NA,TRBD1,TRBV7-2
TGCGCCAGCAGCCAACACGGGAGTCGGAGCTCCTACAATGAGCAGTTCTTC,CASSQHGSRSSYNEQFF,TRBJ2-1,NA,NA,TRBV4-3
TGTGCCAGCAGCCAGGGAAGTGGCGGGGAGCTGTTTTTT,CASSQGSGGELFF,TRBJ2-2,once,NA,TRBV12-3/TRBV12-4
TGTGCCAGCAGCCCTCCCACAGGGGCCGTACTGAACACCGGGGAGCTGTTTTTT,CASSPPTGAVLNTGELFF,TRBJ2-2,NA,NA,TRBV21-1
TGTGCCAGCAGTGAGCCGGGACAGGGGACGGAGACCCAGTACTTC,CASSEPGQGTETQYF,TRBJ2-5,NA,TRBD1,TRBV12-3/TRBV12-4
TGTGCCAGCATTGCAGGCGGAAGGACTGAAGCTTTCTTT,CASIAGGRTEAFF,TRBJ1-1,NA,NA,TRBV2
TGTGCCAGCTCACCAGACAGGGGGCCCTTTCGGGAGACCCAGTACTTC,CASSPDRGPFRETQYF,TRBJ2-5,NA,TRBD1,TRBV18
TGTGCCAGCAGCGCGGGACAGGGGAAACTGTTGTACTATGGCTACACCTTC,CASSAGQGKLLYYGYTF,TRBJ1-2,NA,TRBD1,TRBV5-6
TGTGCCAGCAGCCAAGTGGCAGGGAACACTGAAGCTTTCTTT,CASSQVAGNTEAFF,TRBJ1-1,NA,NA,TRBV3-1
TGTGCCAGCAGACAGACAGGCCGCTACGAGCAGTACTTC,CASRQTGRYEQYF,TRBJ2-7,once,NA,TRBV6-5
TGCAGCGCGTGGGATACAGGGGGCGTGTACGAGCAGTACTTC,CSAWDTGGVYEQYF,TRBJ2-7,NA,TRBD1,TRBV29-1
TGTGCCAGCAGCTTACTCGGACTCAGATCGAAGTCGGGGGAGCTGTTTTTT,CASSLLGLRSKSGELFF,TRBJ2-2,NA,NA,TRBV11-2
TGCAGTGCTAGAGCTAACCCTGGCCCCGGGGCTGAAGCTTTCTTT,CSARANPGPGAEAFF,TRBJ1-1,NA,NA,TRBV20-1
TGTGCCAGCAGTGAGCGTACAGGGGGGCGAGAGACCCAGTACTTC,CASSERTGGRETQYF,TRBJ2-5,few,TRBD1,TRBV2
TGTGCCAGCAGCTGGGAGGCGACGAACACCGGGGAGCTGTTTTTT,CASSWEATNTGELFF,TRBJ2-2,NA,NA,TRBV2
TGTGCCAGTAGTATCGAAACCGGCGGCCCCGGGGAGCTGTTTTTT,CASSIETGGPGELFF,TRBJ2-2,NA,NA,TRBV19
TGTGCTAGTGGTCCCTCCGGTGGACAGCCCCAGCATTTT,CASGPSGGQPQHF,TRBJ1-5,once,NA,TRBV12-5
TGTGCTAGCAGCTCAGTCACAGGGAAAGGGCAGTTCTTC,CASSSVTGKGQFF,TRBJ2-1,NA,NA,TRBV7-7